Each of the 22 T cell receptor beta chains below was sequenced from the same sample in a study of blood T cell repertoires in COVID-19. Libraries were prepared by immunoSEQ multiplex PCR; TCRdb keeps only in-frame clonotypes and omits some of them. The profile covers about 370,000 clones, with roughly nine tenths appearing a single time and roughly 1% taken by the ten largest. Specimen: PBMCs or T cells enriched from blood (not recorded which). All receptors derive from a man between 18 and 29 years old who had recovered from COVID-19.

The rearrangement uses TRBV6-1 and TRBJ1-6; D not resolved. V lost 2 bases to trimming and J lost 7 bases, with 12 bases between them. From germline, CDR1 is MNHNS and CDR2 SASEGT. The CDR3 loop spans 15 amino acids. Here the CDR3 DNA reads TGTGCCAGCAGTGAATTGGCCAGTAAGAATTCACCCCTCCACTTT. This codes for CASSELASKNSPLHF.

A few counts support this clone. This chain connects TRBV29-1 to TRBJ1-2; D is uncertain. Germline-derived CDR1 and CDR2 are SQVTM and ANQGSEA. Trimming took 5 bases from V and 1 from J, leaving 2 bases between them. CDR3 length: 10 residues. For the CDR3, the DNA is TGCAGCGTTCTTAACTATGGCTACACCTTC. It is translated as CSVLNYGYTF.

The chain couples TRBV24-1 to TRBJ2-1, with a weak D call TRBD1 (6 bases). Germline lookup yields CDR1 KGHDR and CDR2 SFDVKD. This CDR3 region has 14 residues. Between the trimmed V and J ends, which lost 4 bases and 6 bases, there was a span of 12 bases. The CDR3 DNA reads TGTGCCACCAGTGAGGGCAAAGGGGGCAATGAGCAGTTCTTC. It encodes CATSEGKGGNEQFF.

Concerning this clone itself: A much larger clone is a single base away; this may be a read error. Other DNA sequences from this sample encode an identical CDR3 as well. The chain is built from TRBV6-5 and TRBJ2-7, with 9 bases identical to TRBD1. V was clipped by 5 bases and J by 3 bases; unmatched bases: 5. There are 14 residues in the CDR3. Germline assignment: CDR1 MNHEY and CDR2 SVGAGI. CDR3 loop: CASSPGTGNYEQYF. CDR3 nucleotide sequence: TGTGCCAGCAGTCCCGGGACAGGGAACTACGAGCAGTACTTC.

V is TRBV5-1 and J is TRBJ1-2; 8 bases align to TRBD1. CDR3 size: 13 residues. CDR1 and CDR2 (germline): SGHRS, YFSETQ. Trimming took 3 bases from V and 6 from J; bases not matched to a gene: 4. This CDR3 is CASSWTGQDGYTF. CDR3 bases: TGCGCCAGCAGCTGGACAGGGCAGGATGGCTACACCTTC.

The rearrangement uses TRBV6-2 or TRBV6-3 and TRBJ2-7; D not certain. V was trimmed by 5 bases and J by 3 bases, leaving 5 bases between them. Germline V gene lookup returns CDR1 MNHEY and CDR2 SVGEGT. This CDR3 is built from 11 residues. The CDR3 is CASSPRYEQYF. CDR3 DNA sequence: TGTGCCAGCAGTCCCCGCTACGAGCAGTACTTC.

This chain uses TRBV27 with TRBJ1-3, with 11 positions matching TRBD1. With 7 bases clipped from V and 3 bases from J, the junction kept 11 bases outside the gene matches. From germline, CDR1 is MNHEY and CDR2 SMNVEV (reference sequence). This CDR3 region has 17 residues. The DNA of the CDR3 is TGTGCCAGCAAGCCGGGACAGGGGGATCCATATGGAAACACCATATATTTT. Amino acid sequence: CASKPGQGDPYGNTIYF.

The CDR3 sequence: CARSPTQAPANTGELFF. In DNA, the CDR3 is TGTGCCAGAAGCCCCACCCAAGCGCCCGCGAACACCGGGGAGCTGTTTTTT. This sequence joins TRBV7-5 and TRBJ2-2; the table's D call, TRBD2, has no DNA check behind it. TRBV7-5 is flagged as a pseudogene. This CDR3 region has 17 residues.

The CDR3 spells CASSYGSQPGGYEQYF. Here the CDR3 DNA reads TGTGCCAGCAGTTACGGGAGCCAGCCCGGTGGATACGAGCAGTACTTC. The chain employs TRBV6-5 and TRBJ2-7, with D possibly being TRBD2 (5 bases). V was clipped by 2 bases and J by 4 bases, with 18 bases between them. Germline loops: CDR1 MNHEY, CDR2 SVGAGI. The CDR3 has 16 residues.

The chain uses TRBV15 and TRBJ2-1, with 8 positions matching TRBD1. Germline CDR1 and CDR2: LNHNV and YYDKDF (reference sequence). Germline trimming cut 5 bases from V and 9 bases from J; bases unmatched to any gene: 12. The CDR3 totals 15 residues. CDR3 loop: CATSPDRVGPSEQFF. In DNA, the CDR3 is TGTGCCACCAGCCCGGACAGGGTAGGCCCCAGTGAGCAGTTCTTC.

This chain uses TRBV13 with TRBJ1-5; D not resolved. Germline CDR1 PRHDT, CDR2 FYEKMQ (reference sequence). The ends were cut back, 3 bases at V and 3 bases at J, with 3 bases in the middle. The CDR3 spans 12 residues. The CDR3 loop is CASSFINQPQHF. The CDR3 region has the DNA TGTGCCAGCAGCTTTATCAATCAGCCCCAGCATTTT.

The chain carries TRBV11-2 and TRBJ1-2, with unresolved D. V gave up 1 base and J gave up 8 bases, with 14 bases separating them. CDR3 length: 14 amino acids. Germline-derived CDR1 and CDR2 are SGHAT and FQNNGV. CDR3 residues: CASSLAPQSGGYTF. The CDR3 DNA follows: TGTGCCAGCAGCTTAGCCCCCCAAAGCGGGGGCTACACCTTC. Combining the CDR3 with reference TRBV11-2 and TRBJ1-2 gives the whole variable domain EAGVAQSPRYKIIEKRQSVAFWCNPISGHATLYWYQQILGQGPKLLIQFQNNGVVDDSQLPKDRFSAERLKGVDSTLKIQPAKLEDSAVYLCASSLAPQSGGYTFGSGTRLTVV.

Of note for this clone: The same CDR3 is also encoded by other DNA sequences in this sample. The chain couples TRBV28 to TRBJ2-7; 10 bases align to TRBD1. J was trimmed by 4 bases and V by 3 bases; bases with no gene match: 3. The CDR3 runs to 14 residues. The germline gives CDR1 MDHEN, CDR2 SYDVKM. CDR3 bases: TGTGCCAGCAGTTTGGGACAGGGGTTGTACGAGCAGTACTTC. Its translation is CASSLGQGLYEQYF.

V is TRBV28 and J is TRBJ1-4; maybe TRBD1 (5 bases). Trimming shortened V by 3 bases and J by 3 bases, and 17 bases separated the two germline ends. The length of the CDR3 is 17 residues. Germline V gene data show CDR1 as MDHEN and CDR2 as SYDVKM. CDR3: CASSFGRGRGSNEKLFF. The CDR3 coding sequence is TGTGCCAGCAGTTTCGGCCGGGGACGGGGGTCTAATGAAAAACTGTTTTTT.

The genes are TRBV7-9 and TRBJ1-6; D may be TRBD1 (5 bases). Germline-derived CDR1 and CDR2 are SEHNR and FQNEAQ (reference sequence). Trimming cost V 1 base and J 10 bases, with 8 bases left between them. This CDR3 has 13 residues. The CDR3: CASSLVQGSPLHF. As DNA, the CDR3 is TGTGCCAGCAGCTTAGTCCAGGGATCACCCCTCCACTTT. Drawing the rest from reference TRBV7-9 and TRBJ1-6, the complete variable domain is DTGVSQNPRHKITKRGQNVTFRCDPISEHNRLYWYRQTLGQGPEFLTYFQNEAQLEKSRLLSDRFSAERPKGSFSTLEIQRTEQGDSAMYLCASSLVQGSPLHFGNGTRLTVT.

This chain joins TRBV29-1 and TRBJ2-5, with TRBD2 matching 8 bases. V was pared by 5 bases and J by 5 bases, with 4 bases of the junction left unmatched. Germline CDR1 is SQVTM and CDR2 is ANQGSEA. This CDR3 is 12 amino acids long. The CDR3 DNA reads TGCAGCGTTCTTCGGGAGGGCGAGACCCAGTACTTC. Translating gives CSVLREGETQYF.

V gene TRBV19 combines with J gene TRBJ1-5, with no clear D. V dropped 7 bases and J dropped 7 bases, with 14 bases sitting between them. The germline V gene encodes CDR1 LNHDA and CDR2 SQIVND (reference sequence). The CDR3 is 13 residues long. The DNA for the CDR3 is TGTGCCAGTACTCAGCGGGCTGGGCAGCCCCAGCATTTT. As protein: CASTQRAGQPQHF.

This chain uses TRBV5-1 with TRBJ2-7, with D perhaps matching TRBD2 (6 bases). The V gene lost 1 base and the J gene lost 6 bases, with 11 bases spanning the gap. The germline CDR1 and CDR2 sequences are SGHRS and YFSETQ. This CDR3 contains 13 residues. The CDR3 region has the DNA TGCGCCAGCAGCTTGTGGCGGGAAGGCGAGCAGTACTTC. Translation gives CASSLWREGEQYF.

CDR3 bases: TGTGCCAGCAGTAAGCCCGGGACAGTTCGCGAGCAGTACTTC. Protein: CASSKPGTVREQYF. This chain uses TRBV6-5 with TRBJ2-7; TRBD1 agrees at 7 bases. Per germline, CDR1 MNHEY and CDR2 SVGAGI. There are 14 residues in the CDR3. V shed 5 bases, J shed 6 bases, and the junction held 10 bases outside the gene matches.

V is TRBV5-1 and J is TRBJ2-1; D perhaps matches TRBD1 (6 bases). The CDR3 has 16 amino acids. V was shortened by 2 bases and J by 8 bases, with 20 bases between the two germline ends. Germline CDR1 is SGHRS and CDR2 is YFSETQ. The CDR3 loop reads CASSLKTGTRLDEQFF. Here the CDR3 DNA reads TGCGCCAGCAGCTTAAAAACCGGGACAAGACTCGATGAGCAGTTCTTC.

The CDR3 region has the DNA TGTGCCAGCAGTGAACCTCTAGCCGTCATTGTGGCCTACGAGCAGTACTTC. It codes for CASSEPLAVIVAYEQYF. V is TRBV25-1 and J is TRBJ2-7; a possible D gene is TRBD2 (5 bases). Germline CDR1 reads MGHDK; CDR2 reads SYGVNS. Deletions cut 2 bases from V and 2 bases from J, with 19 bases between. The CDR3 has 17 amino acids.

The CDR3 spells CAIRQTGASSTDTQYF. As DNA, the CDR3 is TGTGCCATCAGGCAGACAGGGGCAAGCTCCACAGATACGCAGTATTTT. V is TRBV10-3 and J is TRBJ2-3; 8 bases agree with TRBD1. CDR1 is ENHRY, CDR2 SYGVKD, per germline. Trimming cost V 6 bases and J 2 bases; bases outside gene matches: 10. The CDR3 sequence is 16 residues long.